This TCR beta chain appears in the sequencing data of a study of blood T cell repertoires in COVID-19. Study in general: Sources were T cells, B-cell-depleted T cells, or PBMCs; the material itself was cDNA or gDNA.

V gave up 3 bases and J gave up 4 bases, with 10 bases separating them. This CDR3 comprises 13 residues. Germline V lookup: CDR1 KGHSH, CDR2 LQKENI. In Seattle, patients joined the study during active infection and were tracked longitudinally. Original analysis: Amplification with reference gene primers provided the estimates of nucleated cell counts. Libraries were prepared by immunoSEQ multiplex PCR; TCRdb keeps only in-frame clonotypes and omits some of them. V, J and clone size were drawn from that table, and D and trimming were deduced from the DNA. The sample consists of 45,000 to 65,000 clones, approximately 80% of them appearing once.

The sample was peripheral blood. The sequence was collected from a man aged 25-40 years with COVID-19, enrolled during active disease. The chain links TRBV18 to TRBJ2-7, with unresolved D. This CDR3 reads CASSPGGRYEQYF. For the CDR3, the DNA is TGTGCCAGCTCACCTGGTGGTCGGTACGAGCAGTACTTC.